Listed below are T cell receptor beta chains from one sample, sequenced in a study of blood T cell repertoires in COVID-19. Profiled with immunoSEQ multiplex PCR; TCRdb holds only in-frame clones, not every one. Of roughly 230,000 clones listed, 70% to 90% are singletons. Sequencing was done on a sample of PBMCs or T cells enriched from blood (not recorded which). These receptors all come from a woman aged 50 to 60 who had been exposed to COVID-19. Each CDR3 is given with its conserved first and last residue. The D gene is left open where the match is weak. Size values are once, few and many counts, or a class for expanded clones, and some rows have none.

abundance	d_gene	v_gene	j_gene	CDR3aa	CDR3nt
once	TRBD1	TRBV19	TRBJ1-1	CASSPSTGGTPEAFF	TGTGCCAGTAGTCCATCGACAGGGGGGACCCCTGAAGCTTTCTTT
NA	TRBD1	TRBV6-5	TRBJ2-1	CASRGGGSYNEQFF	TGTGCCAGCAGAGGGGGCGGCTCCTACAATGAGCAGTTCTTC
NA	NA	TRBV4-1	TRBJ1-4	CASSQDYRGIGANEKLFF	TGCGCCAGCAGCCAAGATTATCGGGGTATTGGCGCTAATGAAAAACTGTTTTTT
NA	NA	TRBV10-2	TRBJ1-5	CASGDSQGSNQPQHF	TGCGCCAGCGGGGACTCCCAAGGGAGCAATCAGCCCCAGCATTTT
NA	NA	TRBV7-9	TRBJ1-5	CASSWSNSNQPQHF	TGTGCCAGCAGTTGGAGCAATAGCAATCAGCCCCAGCATTTT
NA	TRBD2	TRBV7-9	TRBJ2-1	CASSPLTSDNEQFF	TGTGCCAGCAGCCCTCTGACTAGCGACAATGAGCAGTTCTTC
NA	NA	TRBV29-1	TRBJ1-2	CSVKWGEGYTF	TGCAGCGTCAAGTGGGGGGAAGGCTACACCTTC
NA	NA	TRBV25-1	TRBJ1-1	CASTRVDEAFF	TGTGCCAGCACGAGAGTTGATGAAGCTTTCTTT
NA	TRBD2	TRBV29-1	TRBJ2-7	CSVGSGGYEQYF	TGCAGCGTGGGTAGCGGGGGCTACGAGCAGTACTTC
NA	NA	TRBV16	TRBJ1-2	CASSQSQSVYTF	TGTGCCAGCAGCCAATCACAATCAGTCTACACCTTC
NA	NA	TRBV5-5	TRBJ1-1	CASSFSPTGNTEAFF	TGTGCCAGCAGCTTCTCTCCCACAGGGAACACTGAAGCTTTCTTT
NA	TRBD1	TRBV19	TRBJ1-5	CASSAGTGRNQPQHF	TGTGCCAGTAGTGCCGGGACAGGGAGAAATCAGCCCCAGCATTTT
NA	TRBD1	TRBV10-3	TRBJ1-1	CAISDSGTGETEAFF	TGTGCCATCAGTGATTCCGGGACAGGGGAAACTGAAGCTTTCTTT
NA	TRBD2	TRBV14	TRBJ2-5	CASSQGLAGQETQYF	TGTGCCAGCAGCCAAGGACTAGCGGGGCAAGAGACCCAGTACTTC
few	NA	TRBV7-9	TRBJ1-1	CASSLDSSEAFF	TGTGCCAGCAGTTTAGACAGTTCTGAAGCTTTCTTT
NA	NA	TRBV19	TRBJ2-3	CASSRRGTDTQYF	TGTGCCAGTAGTAGACGGGGGACAGATACGCAGTATTTT
NA	NA	TRBV9	TRBJ2-3	CASSVDSGGRDTQYF	TGTGCCAGCAGCGTAGACTCGGGGGGCAGGGATACGCAGTATTTT
NA	NA	TRBV29-1	TRBJ1-1	CSARQRWNTEAFF	TGCAGCGCCAGACAGAGATGGAACACTGAAGCTTTCTTT
NA	NA	TRBV14	TRBJ2-2	CASSQDSGRIYTGELFF	TGTGCCAGCAGCCAAGATAGCGGCCGAATTTACACCGGGGAGCTGTTTTTT
NA	TRBD1	TRBV5-8	TRBJ1-5	CASSWGTGVGQPQHF	TGTGCCAGCAGCTGGGGGACAGGGGTGGGTCAGCCCCAGCATTTT
NA	NA	TRBV20-1	TRBJ2-1	CSARTMNEQFF	TGCAGTGCTAGAACAATGAATGAGCAGTTCTTC
NA	NA	TRBV20-1	TRBJ1-2	CSASTWGFGGYTF	TGCAGTGCTAGTACCTGGGGCTTCGGTGGCTACACCTTC
NA	NA	TRBV5-5	TRBJ1-1	CASSLEVRSTEAFF	TGTGCCAGCAGCTTAGAAGTTAGGAGCACTGAAGCTTTCTTT
NA	TRBD1	TRBV19	TRBJ1-1	CASSIPSGTGGTEAFF	TGTGCCAGTAGTATTCCCTCCGGGACAGGGGGCACTGAAGCTTTCTTT
NA	TRBD2	TRBV19	TRBJ2-5	CASRGSGGPAGETQYF	TGTGCCAGCCGGGGGAGCGGGGGGCCCGCAGGGGAGACCCAGTACTTC
NA	NA	TRBV28	TRBJ1-2	CASSPDLTGIYGYTF	TGTGCCAGCAGCCCGGACCTGACAGGCATCTATGGCTACACCTTC
NA	NA	TRBV7-9	TRBJ2-1	CASSFYLSPYNEQFF	TGTGCCAGCAGCTTCTACTTATCTCCCTACAATGAGCAGTTCTTC
few	NA	TRBV4-1	TRBJ2-1	CASSHTPGSSNNEQFF	TGCGCCAGCAGCCATACCCCGGGGAGCTCTAACAATGAGCAGTTCTTC
few	TRBD2	TRBV27	TRBJ2-7	CASSSPQTSGSYEQYF	TGTGCCAGCAGTTCCCCCCAGACTAGCGGATCCTACGAGCAGTACTTC
NA	NA	TRBV18	TRBJ1-3	CASSPGASSGNTIYF	TGTGCCAGCTCACCAGGGGCGAGCTCTGGAAACACCATATATTTT
NA	NA	TRBV4-3	TRBJ2-5	CASSQALPRTGDQETQYF	TGCGCCAGCAGCCAGGCACTTCCCAGGACTGGGGACCAAGAGACCCAGTACTTC
NA	TRBD1	TRBV2	TRBJ1-5	CASNAGQGNNQPQHF	TGTGCCAGCAACGCGGGACAGGGGAACAATCAGCCCCAGCATTTT
NA	NA	TRBV10-3	TRBJ2-1	CAIRGEAYNEQFF	TGTGCCATCCGCGGGGAGGCCTACAATGAGCAGTTCTTC
few	NA	TRBV7-9	TRBJ1-4	CASSIEEKLFF	TGTGCCAGCAGCATTGAGGAAAAACTGTTTTTT
NA	NA	TRBV15	TRBJ1-3	CATSRGEGFTGNTIYF	TGTGCCACCAGCAGAGGGGAGGGGTTCACTGGAAACACCATATATTTT